Each of the 12 T cell receptor beta chains below was sequenced from the same sample in a study of identical twins. MiXCR, applied by TCRdb to the 5' RACE reads, yields one record per CDR3 protein. The table shows about 730,000 distinct CDR3 sequences, with 21% occurring only once. This same sample was also taken into another study, of T cells expressing NK-cell markers.

The sequencing input was PBMCs. The origin of the receptors is a woman younger than 30 in good health.

J is TRBJ1-1 and V is TRBV9; D uncertain. Trimming removed 4 bases at V and 8 bases at J, with 12 bases between. The CDR3 is made up of 12 amino acids. Per the germline V gene, CDR1 is SGDLS and CDR2 is YYNGEE. DNA of the CDR3: TGTGCCAGCAGCCCTTTCGGTAAGGAAGCTTTCTTT. Amino acids: CASSPFGKEAFF.

This clonotype was recorded at least ten times. This chain uses TRBV10-3 with TRBJ1-1; 9 nucleotides line up with TRBD1. This CDR3 has 13 residues. Germline V CDR1 and CDR2: ENHRY, SYGVKD. After removal of 6 bases from V and 2 bases from J, the junction contained 1 base not matched to a gene. The CDR3 DNA reads TGTGCCATCAGGGACAGGGGAAACACTGAAGCTTTCTTT. It translates to CAIRDRGNTEAFF.

This clonotype was counted ten times or more. The V gene is TRBV20-1, the J gene TRBJ2-3; a possible D gene is TRBD2 (6 bases). The CDR3 runs to 13 residues. The germline V and J ends were trimmed by 3 bases and 0 bases, with 7 bases remaining between them. Germline V CDR1 and CDR2: DFQATT, SNEGSKA (reference sequence). CDR3 nucleotides: TGCAGTGCTAGCGGGACTAGCACAGATACGCAGTATTTT. It yields the protein CSASGTSTDTQYF.

This chain links TRBV12-3 or TRBV12-4 with TRBJ1-5; 7 bases align to TRBD1. This CDR3 comprises 15 residues. V lost 5 bases and J lost 3; bases outside the gene matches: 7. In DNA form, the CDR3 reads TGTGCCAGCAGTCGGCGACAGGGCCTCAATCAGCCCCAGCATTTT. It encodes CASSRRQGLNQPQHF.

In this sample, this clonotype turned up a few times. The V call is TRBV18, the J call TRBJ2-5; D unclear. Trimming took off 8 bases at V and 7 bases at J, with 11 bases between the two ends. Germline V gene data show CDR1 as KGHSH and CDR2 as LQKENI. The CDR3 spans 11 residues. CDR3 bases: TGTGCCAGCACGAACGAGGCGACCCAGTACTTC. As protein: CASTNEATQYF.

This clonotype was counted between two and nine times. The rearrangement uses TRBV11-2 and TRBJ1-6; unclear D gene. Germline-derived CDR1 and CDR2 are SGHAT and FQNNGV. The CDR3 loop spans 12 amino acids. Trimming cost V 4 bases and J 10 bases, with 8 bases left between them. The chain's CDR3 is CASSSQRSPLHF. As DNA, the CDR3 is TGTGCCAGCAGCTCCCAAAGATCACCCCTCCACTTT.

The rearrangement uses TRBV10-1 and TRBJ2-7, with D tentatively TRBD1 (5 bases). V lost 0 bases and J 4 bases, leaving 10 bases between the germline ends. Germline CDR1 and CDR2: WNHNN and SYGVQD (reference sequence). This CDR3 has 14 residues. CDR3 bases: TGCGCCAGCAGTGAGTCCGGTAAGGGGTACGAGCAGTACTTC. Translation gives CASSESGKGYEQYF.

This rearrangement joins TRBV4-3 to TRBJ2-3; the match to TRBD2 covers 9 bases. The CDR3 extends over 17 amino acids. Germline V gene sequence: CDR1 LGHNA, CDR2 YSLEER. J was trimmed by 3 bases and V by 4 bases; bases with no gene match: 11. The CDR3 DNA is TGCGCCAGCAGCCTCTTGTCGACTAGCGGTCCAACAGATACGCAGTATTTT. Translating it yields CASSLLSTSGPTDTQYF.

This clonotype was counted a few times. The rearrangement joins TRBV10-1 to TRBJ2-2; maybe TRBD2 (7 bases). Germline V gene sequence: CDR1 WNHNN, CDR2 SYGVQD (reference sequence). V was trimmed by 4 bases and J by 4 bases, leaving 19 bases between them. The CDR3 length is 17 residues. CDR3 amino acids: CASSGDIGGRFTGELFF. CDR3 DNA: TGCGCCAGCAGTGGGGATATCGGGGGGCGCTTCACCGGGGAGCTGTTTTTT.

This chain connects TRBV12-3 or TRBV12-4 to TRBJ1-2; 10 bases align to TRBD1. With 8 bases clipped from V and 3 bases from J, the junction kept 9 bases outside the gene matches. The CDR3 is made up of 15 amino acids. In DNA, the CDR3 is TGTGCCAGCGATCACACGGACAGGGGGTACTATGGCTACACCTTC. Protein: CASDHTDRGYYGYTF.

This clonotype was seen only once. The J gene is TRBJ2-3, the V gene TRBV20-1; tentatively, D is TRBD1 or TRBD2 (5 bases each). This CDR3 contains 13 residues. V was trimmed by 2 bases and J by 5 bases, leaving 11 bases between them. The germline V gene encodes CDR1 DFQATT and CDR2 SNEGSKA (reference sequence). For the CDR3, the DNA is TGCAGTGCTAGACGGGGCACGGTAGATACGCAGTATTTT. Residues: CSARRGTVDTQYF.

CDR3 coding DNA: TGCAGTGCTAGAGATCTGAGCGGGAGAAGTGGGAATGAGCAGTTCTTC. Protein: CSARDLSGRSGNEQFF. The chain uses TRBV20-1 and TRBJ2-1, with TRBD2 matching over 8 bases. V dropped 0 bases and J dropped 7; count of bases not matched to a gene: 11. The CDR3 has 16 residues. CDR1 and CDR2 (germline): DFQATT, SNEGSKA (reference sequence).